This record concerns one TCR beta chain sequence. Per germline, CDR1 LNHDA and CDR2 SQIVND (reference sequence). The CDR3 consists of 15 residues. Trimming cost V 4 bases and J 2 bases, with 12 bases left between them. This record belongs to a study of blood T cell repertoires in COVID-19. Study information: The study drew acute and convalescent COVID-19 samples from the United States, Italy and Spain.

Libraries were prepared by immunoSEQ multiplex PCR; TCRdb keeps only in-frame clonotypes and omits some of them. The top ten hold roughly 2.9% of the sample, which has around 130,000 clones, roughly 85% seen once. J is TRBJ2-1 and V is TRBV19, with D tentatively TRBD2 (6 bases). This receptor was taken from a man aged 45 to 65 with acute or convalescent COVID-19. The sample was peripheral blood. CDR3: CASSRSSETYNEQFF. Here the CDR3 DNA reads TGTGCCAGTAGTAGGTCTAGCGAGACCTACAATGAGCAGTTCTTC.